The rows below give T cell receptor beta chains drawn from one sample of a study of regulatory T cells in long-lasting Graves disease. Using its own MiXCR run on the multiplex PCR reads, TCRdb lists one record per CDR3 protein. The sample has roughly 380,000 distinct CDR3 sequences; 16% are singletons. Another study also made use of these data, one on T cells in Graves' hyperthyroidism and ophthalmopathy.

Source: peripheral blood mononuclear cells (PBMCs), taken at new diagnosis, from a patient treated with antithyroid drugs. These receptors were taken from a man in his forties or fifties with Graves disease. Both conserved end residues are part of each CDR3. The order of the fields is J gene, V gene, D gene, clone size, CDR3 protein, CDR3 DNA. D genes are given only for firm matches. Size values are once, few and many counts, or a class for expanded clones, and some rows have none.

>TRBJ2-4|TRBV7-9|NA|many
CASSNIGWGKNIQYF
TGTGCCAGCAGCAACATTGGTTGGGGCAAAAACATTCAGTACTTC
>TRBJ1-5|TRBV27|NA|many
CASSFQGAQPQHF
TGTGCCAGCAGTTTCCAGGGAGCTCAGCCCCAGCATTTT
>TRBJ2-2|TRBV19|TRBD2|NA
CASSIWAGGPSGELFF
TGTGCCAGTAGTATTTGGGCGGGGGGGCCTTCCGGGGAGCTGTTTTTT
>TRBJ1-2|TRBV7-2|NA|many
CASSRSRGGYGYTF
TGTGCCAGCAGCCGGAGCCGGGGGGGCTATGGCTACACCTTC
>TRBJ1-4|TRBV2|NA|NA
CASSVVHNEKLFF
TGTGCCAGCAGTGTAGTCCATAATGAAAAACTGTTTTTT
>TRBJ2-3|TRBV20-1|NA|many
CSARPALTDTQYF
TGCAGTGCTAGACCGGCTCTCACAGATACGCAGTATTTT
>TRBJ2-2|TRBV18|NA|many
CASSQDTGELFF
TGTGCCAGCAGCCAGGACACCGGGGAGCTGTTTTTT
>TRBJ2-1|TRBV7-3|NA|NA
CASSLTSFYNEQFF
TGTGCCAGCAGCTTAACCAGTTTCTACAATGAGCAGTTCTTC
>TRBJ1-6|TRBV7-8|TRBD1|NA
CASSLRTGMGYSPLHF
TGTGCCAGCAGCCTGCGGACAGGGATGGGGTATTCACCCCTCCACTTT
>TRBJ2-7|TRBV7-2|NA|many
CASSLRGAYEQYF
TGTGCCAGCAGTTTAAGGGGGGCCTACGAGCAGTACTTC
>TRBJ1-5|TRBV7-2|NA|many
CASSQYNQPQHF
TGTGCCAGCAGCCAGTACAATCAGCCCCAGCATTTT
>TRBJ1-1|TRBV5-4|NA|NA
CASSLDLGRNTEAFF
TGTGCCAGCAGCTTGGATCTGGGCAGGAACACTGAAGCTTTCTTT
>TRBJ2-7|TRBV30|NA|many
CAWSDGPSSYEQYF
TGTGCCTGGAGTGATGGACCCTCCTCCTACGAGCAGTACTTC
>TRBJ2-7|TRBV24-1|TRBD1|NA
CATSDRTGGSSYEQYF
TGTGCCACCAGTGACCGGACAGGGGGTAGCTCCTACGAGCAGTACTTC
>TRBJ1-2|TRBV9|NA|few
CASSVVGVPDYGYTF
TGTGCCAGCAGCGTAGTGGGGGTACCAGATTATGGCTACACCTTC
>TRBJ1-6|TRBV10-3|NA|NA
CAISEFATENSPLHF
TGTGCCATCAGTGAGTTTGCGACAGAGAATTCACCCCTCCACTTT
>TRBJ2-1|TRBV4-3|TRBD2|NA
CASSQDGGGVSYNEQFF
TGCGCCAGCAGCCAGGATGGCGGGGGGGTGTCCTACAATGAGCAGTTCTTC
>TRBJ1-5|TRBV19|TRBD1|few
CASSIALTGVEQPQHF
TGTGCCAGTAGTATAGCCCTGACAGGGGTCGAACAGCCCCAGCATTTT
>TRBJ1-1|TRBV20-1|TRBD1|many
CSARDARGVFNTEAFF
TGCAGTGCTAGAGATGCCAGGGGGGTTTTTAACACTGAAGCTTTCTTT
>TRBJ1-1|TRBV7-2|NA|few
CASSLMGRANTEAFF
TGTGCCAGCAGCTTAATGGGCAGGGCGAACACTGAAGCTTTCTTT
>TRBJ2-7|TRBV20-1|NA|NA
CSARDPAIYEQYF
TGCAGTGCTAGAGATCCCGCGATCTACGAGCAGTACTTC
>TRBJ2-7|TRBV4-2|NA|many
CASSQDWAGKAEQYF
TGTGCCAGCAGCCAAGACTGGGCAGGGAAGGCCGAGCAGTACTTC
>TRBJ2-7|TRBV3-1|NA|many
CASSQTVGSYEQYF
TGTGCCAGCAGCCAAACCGTGGGAAGCTACGAGCAGTACTTC
>TRBJ1-5|TRBV15|NA|many
CATSNGNQPQHF
TGTGCCACCAGCAACGGCAATCAGCCCCAGCATTTT
>TRBJ2-1|TRBV4-3|NA|few
CASSQVARSRWGLNEQFF
TGCGCCAGCAGCCAAGTCGCCCGGTCCAGATGGGGACTCAATGAGCAGTTCTTC
>TRBJ2-7|TRBV20-1|NA|NA
CSASGGIGRSEQYF
TGCAGTGCTAGTGGGGGAATAGGCCGAAGCGAGCAGTACTTC
>TRBJ2-5|TRBV20-1|TRBD1|few
CSARGTGIIKKTQYF
TGCAGTGCTAGGGGGACAGGGATAATAAAGAAGACCCAGTACTTC
>TRBJ2-7|TRBV28|NA|NA
CASSGFLREQYF
TGTGCCAGCTCAGGGTTCCTACGCGAGCAGTACTTC
>TRBJ1-2|TRBV2|NA|many
CASSGGPGSYRYGYTF
TGTGCCAGCAGTGGGGGTCCGGGCTCATATAGATATGGCTACACCTTC
>TRBJ2-2|TRBV7-8|TRBD2|NA
CASSPGLAGGSNTGELFF
TGTGCCAGCAGCCCGGGACTAGCGGGCGGTTCGAACACCGGGGAGCTGTTTTTT
>TRBJ2-3|TRBV5-1|TRBD2|many
CASSPITSGATDTQYF
TGCGCCAGCAGCCCCATCACTAGCGGGGCCACAGATACGCAGTATTTT
>TRBJ2-2|TRBV3-1|TRBD2|many
CASSQDPGLAGATNTGELFF
TGTGCCAGCAGCCAAGATCCAGGACTAGCGGGGGCGACGAACACCGGGGAGCTGTTTTTT